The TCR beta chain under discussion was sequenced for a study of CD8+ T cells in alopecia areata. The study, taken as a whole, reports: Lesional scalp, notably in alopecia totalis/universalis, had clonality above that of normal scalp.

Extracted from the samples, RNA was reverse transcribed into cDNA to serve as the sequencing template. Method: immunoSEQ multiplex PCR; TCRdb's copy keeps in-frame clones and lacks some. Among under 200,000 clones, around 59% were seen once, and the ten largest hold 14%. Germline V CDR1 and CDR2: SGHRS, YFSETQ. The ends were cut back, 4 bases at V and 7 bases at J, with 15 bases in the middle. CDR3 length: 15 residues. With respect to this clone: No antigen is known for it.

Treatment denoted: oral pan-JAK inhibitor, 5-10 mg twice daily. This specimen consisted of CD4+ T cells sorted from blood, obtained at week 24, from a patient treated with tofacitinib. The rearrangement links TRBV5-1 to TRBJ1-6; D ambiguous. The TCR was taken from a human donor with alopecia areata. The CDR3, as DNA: TGCGCCAGCAGCGGAGAAGTAGGCGTAAATTCACCCCTCCACTTT. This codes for CASSGEVGVNSPLHF.